These 30 T cell receptor beta chains share one sample of origin, sequenced in a study of T cell repertoires in cytomegalovirus infection. Each CDR3 protein gets one entry after TCRdb re-called the reads with MiXCR. The sample shows more than 85,000 distinct CDR3 sequences, about 15% of them seen only once. The sequencing sample was made of PBMCs. Receptor source: a human donor in good health (CMV status not recorded). Some clones in this sample may be carry-over from other donors' samples.

With regard to this clonotype: The junction and the germline gene differ at one end; a read error may be behind it. CDR3 DNA sequence: TGTGCCAACAGTCCCCGACGACAGGGGTTAAATCAGCCCCAGCATTTT. It encodes CANSPRRQGLNQPQHF. The rearrangement joins TRBV27 to TRBJ1-5; 8 nucleotides line up with TRBD1. The CDR3 length is 16 residues. Germline CDR1 reads MNHEY; CDR2 reads SMNVEV (reference sequence).

Many counts were recorded for this clonotype. This chain links TRBV7-2 with TRBJ1-4; D is possibly TRBD1 (6 bases). CDR1 is SGHTA, CDR2 FQGNSA, per germline. The CDR3 extends over 16 amino acids. V shed 4 bases and J shed 8 bases, with 20 bases lying between them. The CDR3: CASSSQVGGREEKLFF. DNA of the CDR3: TGTGCCAGCAGCTCCCAAGTGGGGGGGCGAGAAGAAAAACTGTTTTTT. The entire variable domain, with the rest obtained from reference TRBV7-2 and TRBJ1-4, is as follows: GAGVSQSPSNKVTEKGKDVELRCDPISGHTALYWYRQSLGQGLEFLIYFQGNSAPDKSGLPSDRFSAERTGGSVSTLTIQRTQQEDSAVYLCASSSQVGGREEKLFFGSGTQLSVL.

The chain's CDR3 is CASTEGGGLNNEQFF. The CDR3 nucleotides read TGTGCCAGCACCGAGGGGGGGGGCCTAAACAATGAGCAGTTCTTC. The chain has TRBV2 and TRBJ2-1; a possible D gene is TRBD2 (7 bases). The CDR3 consists of 15 residues. CDR1 is SNHLY and CDR2 is FYNNEI in the germline V gene. Between the trimmed V and J ends, which lost 7 bases and 5 bases, there was a span of 18 bases.

This clonotype was counted ten times or more. The CDR3 loop reads CASSLDPGHTIYF. CDR3 DNA: TGTGCCAGCAGCTTAGACCCGGGGCACACCATATATTTT. The chain combines TRBV7-2 with TRBJ1-3; possible D gene TRBD1, 5 bases. This CDR3 is 13 amino acids long. Between the trimmed V and J ends, which lost 1 base and 8 bases, there was a span of 9 bases. Germline V lookup: CDR1 SGHTA, CDR2 FQGNSA.

The chain has TRBV28 and TRBJ1-1, with 8 bases fitting TRBD1. CDR1 and CDR2 from the germline V gene are MDHEN and SYDVKM. The CDR3 loop spans 15 amino acids. After removal of 6 bases from V and 11 bases from J, the junction contained 17 bases not matched to a gene. CDR3 in amino acids: CASRNPGTGSVEAFF. Written as DNA, the CDR3 is TGTGCCAGCAGGAACCCGGGGACAGGCTCGGTGGAGGCTTTCTTT.

This clonotype was recorded at least ten times. This chain connects TRBV7-2 to TRBJ1-4, with a tentative D call TRBD1 (5 bases). This CDR3 spans 17 amino acids. The ends were cut back, 1 base at V and 8 bases at J, with 20 bases in the middle. Germline CDR1 reads SGHTA; CDR2 reads FQGNSA. In DNA form, the CDR3 reads TGTGCCAGCAGCTTAGGGCTCTCGGGGGATGCTCGGGAAAAACTGTTTTTT. This codes for CASSLGLSGDAREKLFF.

Judged by abundance, this clonotype is medium-sized. V gene TRBV7-2 combines with J gene TRBJ2-3; no firm D call. Per germline, CDR1 SGHTA and CDR2 FQGNSA. This CDR3 region has 14 residues. Trimming left V 6 bases short and J 0 bases short, with 10 bases between. The CDR3, as DNA: TGTGCCAGCAGACCGCAGTTGAGCACAGATACGCAGTATTTT. Translated: CASRPQLSTDTQYF.

This clonotype was found a few times. The genes are TRBV4-2 and TRBJ1-3; no clear D. Trimming pared 1 base from V and 2 bases from J, leaving 21 bases between. From germline, CDR1 is LGHNA and CDR2 YNFKEQ. CDR3 length: 19 amino acids. The CDR3 sequence: CASSQVIPLLGTPGNTIYF. DNA for the CDR3: TGTGCCAGCAGCCAAGTTATCCCCCTTTTGGGAACTCCTGGAAACACCATATATTTT.

There are many counts of this clonotype. The genes are TRBV11-2 and TRBJ1-3; no definite D call. V was trimmed by 2 bases and J by 0 bases, leaving 11 bases between them. This CDR3 spans 16 amino acids. Germline V gives CDR1 SGHAT, CDR2 FQNNGV. CDR3 sequence (DNA): TGTGCCAGCAGCTTACTACAGCTTCGCTCTGGAAACACCATATATTTT. It encodes CASSLLQLRSGNTIYF. The entire variable domain, with the rest obtained from reference TRBV11-2 and TRBJ1-3, is as follows: EAGVAQSPRYKIIEKRQSVAFWCNPISGHATLYWYQQILGQGPKLLIQFQNNGVVDDSQLPKDRFSAERLKGVDSTLKIQPAKLEDSAVYLCASSLLQLRSGNTIYFGEGSWLTVV.

A few counts support this clonotype. The gene calls are TRBV14 and TRBJ2-1; 10 bases are a match to TRBD2. With V trimmed by 4 bases and J by 4 bases, 1 base remained unmatched. CDR1 SGHDN and CDR2 FVKESK come from the germline V gene. The CDR3 loop spans 14 amino acids. CDR3 sequence reads: CASSPTSGYNEQFF. In DNA form, the CDR3 reads TGTGCCAGCAGCCCGACTAGCGGGTACAATGAGCAGTTCTTC.

This clonotype was detected ten times or more. This chain uses TRBV2 with TRBJ1-5; 9 nucleotides match TRBD1. J was trimmed by 5 bases and V by 3 bases; bases with no gene match: 5. The CDR3 totals 15 residues. Germline CDR1 and CDR2: SNHLY and FYNNEI. As DNA, the CDR3 is TGTGCCAGCAGTGAGCACAGGGGGCGAGATCAGCCCCAGCATTTT. It yields the protein CASSEHRGRDQPQHF.

The chain is built from TRBV5-6 and TRBJ1-5; D is possibly TRBD1 (5 bases). Germline CDR1 reads SGHDT; CDR2 reads YYEEEE. CDR3 length equals 18 residues. V gave up 2 bases and J gave up 1 base, with 19 bases separating them. CDR3 nucleotides: TGTGCCAGCAGCTTATCCGCGGGGCGCGGGGTGAGCAATCAGCCCCAGCATTTT. Translating gives CASSLSAGRGVSNQPQHF.

The chain uses TRBV9 and TRBJ2-1; D possibly corresponds to TRBD2 (7 bases). The CDR3 spans 16 residues. CDR1 and CDR2 (germline): SGDLS, YYNGEE. The ends were cut back, 3 bases at V and 5 bases at J, with 18 bases in the middle. For the CDR3, the DNA is TGTGCCAGCAGCGGGCAGGGGAGGGTGACGGACAATGAGCAGTTCTTC. Translating it yields CASSGQGRVTDNEQFF.

This clonotype has ten or more counts. The chain uses TRBV12-3 or TRBV12-4 and TRBJ1-1; D unresolved. V was shortened by 2 bases and J by 7 bases, with 14 bases between the two germline ends. The CDR3 is made up of 14 amino acids. For the CDR3, the DNA is TGTGCCAGCAGTTTATCACGAGCCCACGATGAAGCTTTCTTT. The encoded protein is CASSLSRAHDEAFF.

This clonotype was seen at least ten times. The chain is built from TRBV6-5 and TRBJ2-3; D ambiguous. Trimming removed 0 bases at V and 0 bases at J, with 13 bases between. The CDR3 extends over 17 amino acids. Germline V gene data show CDR1 as MNHEY and CDR2 as SVGAGI. The CDR3 DNA sequence: TGTGCCAGCAGTTACTCGAGGTACGCGGCTAGCACAGATACGCAGTATTTT. Protein sequence: CASSYSRYAASTDTQYF.

Ten or more counts support this clonotype. The chain carries TRBV12-3 or TRBV12-4 and TRBJ1-5; no clear D gene. CDR3 length: 17 amino acids. The germline V and J ends were trimmed by 1 base and 9 bases, with 22 bases remaining between them. CDR3 nucleotide sequence: TGTGCCAGCAGTTTAGTAGCCAGCAACTCAATCAGTCGGCCCCAGCATTTT. Its protein product is CASSLVASNSISRPQHF.

This clonotype showed up just a few times. The V gene is TRBV15, the J gene TRBJ2-3; D gene unclear. The length of the CDR3 is 13 residues. Germline V gives CDR1 LNHNV, CDR2 YYDKDF (reference sequence). V dropped 5 bases and J dropped 7 bases, with 13 bases sitting between them. The CDR3 region is CATSDGVNYTQYF. The CDR3 coding sequence is TGTGCCACCAGCGACGGAGTAAACTATACGCAGTATTTT.

This clonotype was counted a few times. This chain connects TRBV6-2 or TRBV6-3 to TRBJ1-1; no clear D. The germline V gene encodes CDR1 MNHEY and CDR2 SVGEGT. This CDR3 spans 13 amino acids. The V end was cut by 11 bases, the J end by 0 bases, with 13 bases between. CDR3 sequence: CAVRYRMNTEAFF. The CDR3 bases are TGTGCCGTCAGGTACCGAATGAACACTGAAGCTTTCTTT.

On this clonotype itself: A much bigger clone sits one base away, suggesting this may be a read error. The chain uses TRBV11-3 and TRBJ2-2; TRBD1 agrees at 7 bases. The germline V gene has CDR1 SGHNT and CDR2 YENEEA. The CDR3 loop spans 15 amino acids. CDR3 protein: CASSHRGQNTGELYF. The CDR3 DNA reads TGTGCCAGCAGTCACAGGGGACAGAACACCGGGGAGCTGTATTTT.

V and J are TRBV5-1 and TRBJ2-3; 10 nucleotides line up with TRBD2. The length of the CDR3 is 19 residues. Germline-derived CDR1 and CDR2 are SGHRS and YFSETQ. V dropped 1 base and J dropped 1; count of bases not matched to a gene: 12. Written as DNA, the CDR3 is TGCGCCAGCAGCTTGAGAGGACTGACTAGCGGGTACCGCACAGATACGCAGTATTTT. Protein product: CASSLRGLTSGYRTDTQYF.

The table lists this clonotype with many counts. The chain carries TRBV7-3 and TRBJ2-1; tentatively, D is TRBD2 (5 bases). There are 15 residues in the CDR3. V lost 1 base, J lost 4 bases, and 11 bases lay in between. The germline gives CDR1 SGHTA, CDR2 FQGTGA. CDR3 in amino acids: CASSLNSDSYNEQFF. As DNA, the CDR3 is TGTGCCAGCAGCTTAAACTCGGACTCATACAATGAGCAGTTCTTC.

This clonotype was found many times. The chain is built from TRBV7-8 and TRBJ2-1, with 9 bases fitting TRBD1. Germline V lookup: CDR1 SGHVS, CDR2 FQNEAQ. This CDR3 has 15 residues. V was pared by 5 bases and J by 3 bases, with 5 bases of the junction left unmatched. In DNA, the CDR3 is TGTGCCAGCAGCCGTCGGACAGGGGACTACAATGAGCAGTTCTTC. Residues: CASSRRTGDYNEQFF.

V is TRBV2 and J is TRBJ1-6; weak D call: TRBD1 (5 bases). Trimming took 6 bases from V and 8 from J, leaving 17 bases between them. The CDR3 has 15 amino acids. The germline gives CDR1 SNHLY, CDR2 FYNNEI. CDR3 sequence: CASRSGPTRDSPLHF. The CDR3 nucleotides read TGTGCCAGCAGATCGGGACCGACCCGGGATTCACCCCTCCACTTT.

This clonotype was seen at least ten times. The chain carries TRBV4-1 and TRBJ2-1; TRBD2 matches at 11 bases. This CDR3 comprises 16 residues. With V trimmed by 4 bases and J by 6 bases, 8 bases remained unmatched. Germline CDR1 reads MGHRA; CDR2 reads YSYEKL. DNA of the CDR3: TGCGCCAGCAGCCCTCGACTAGCGGGGAGAGGCAATGAGCAGTTCTTC. Amino acids: CASSPRLAGRGNEQFF.

This clonotype was counted once. This chain links TRBV5-6 with TRBJ2-7; 8 positions agree with TRBD1. The trim removed 0 bases at V and 2 bases at J, leaving 4 bases unmatched. Germline V gene lookup returns CDR1 SGHDT and CDR2 YYEEEE. The CDR3 is made up of 15 amino acids. The CDR3 loop reads CASSLAGGFTYEQYF. The CDR3 DNA sequence: TGTGCCAGCAGCTTGGCAGGGGGCTTTACCTACGAGCAGTACTTC.

This clonotype was detected ten times or more. The chain links TRBV6-2 or TRBV6-3 to TRBJ1-2, with 7 bases matching TRBD1. The CDR3 is 13 amino acids. CDR1 is MNHEY and CDR2 is SVGEGT in the germline V gene. Trimming at V came to 5 bases and at J to 8 bases, leaving 8 bases not matched to a gene. The DNA for the CDR3 is TGTGCCAGCAGTCTTCGACAGGGAGGAGGCTACACCTTC. This translates into CASSLRQGGGYTF.

The rearrangement links TRBV19 to TRBJ1-3; unclear D gene. The ends were cut back, 7 bases at V and 4 bases at J, with 8 bases in the middle. Germline CDR1 reads LNHDA; CDR2 reads SQIVND (reference sequence). The CDR3 is 12 amino acids. The CDR3 sequence is CASTDGGNTIYF. The CDR3 nucleotides are TGTGCCAGTACGGACGGCGGAAACACCATATATTTT.

The chain links TRBV6-2 or TRBV6-3 to TRBJ2-1; D ambiguous. The CDR3 runs 12 residues. Between the trimmed V and J ends, which lost 8 bases and 11 bases, there was a span of 16 bases. Germline CDR1 and CDR2: MNHEY and SVGEGT. The CDR3 here is CASSQDDPKQFF. Here the CDR3 DNA reads TGTGCCAGCTCCCAAGACGATCCGAAGCAGTTCTTC.

This clonotype came up many times. The chain joins TRBV7-3 to TRBJ2-3, with 7 bases aligning to TRBD2. The CDR3 is made up of 14 amino acids. Germline loops: CDR1 SGHTA, CDR2 FQGTGA. The trim removed 5 bases at V and 6 bases at J, leaving 8 bases unmatched. This CDR3 reads CASSRSGAGDTQYF. The CDR3 coding sequence is TGTGCCAGCAGCCGCAGCGGGGCTGGGGATACGCAGTATTTT.

Only a few counts were recorded for this clonotype. V and J are TRBV30 and TRBJ2-5, with TRBD1 identical over 8 bases. This CDR3 is built from 13 residues. Germline V gene data show CDR1 as GTSNPN and CDR2 as SVGIG (reference sequence). With 6 bases clipped from V and 4 bases from J, the junction kept 7 bases outside the gene matches. This chain's CDR3 is CACVAGTGETQYF. For the CDR3, the DNA is TGTGCCTGTGTCGCCGGGACAGGAGAGACCCAGTACTTC.